The present TCR beta chain was sequenced within a study of blood T cell repertoires in COVID-19. Looking at the study overall: Sites across the United States, Italy and Spain contributed samples from acute and convalescent COVID-19. PBMCs, B-cell-depleted T cells, or T cells were the source of the cDNA or gDNA that made up the material.

From germline, CDR1 is LGHNA and CDR2 YSLEER. CDR3 size: 18 residues. Unmatched junction bases numbered 12, after V lost 0 bases and J lost 6 bases. Sequencing used immunoSEQ multiplex PCR; TCRdb keeps in-frame clones, though not all of them. The repertoire holds approximately 77,000 clones, with roughly 80% as singletons. This clonotype was sampled from a woman between 65 and 79 years old with acute or convalescent COVID-19. Sequenced input: peripheral blood. V gene TRBV4-3 combines with J gene TRBJ1-5, with 9 bases that match TRBD1. The CDR3 sequence: CASSQDYAGQGMGQPQHF. The CDR3 region has the DNA TGCGCCAGCAGCCAAGATTACGCGGGACAGGGAATGGGTCAGCCCCAGCATTTT.